The 9 T cell receptor beta chains below all came from one sample that was sequenced in a study of blood T cell repertoires in COVID-19. Produced via immunoSEQ multiplex PCR; TCRdb's table is partial and in-frame only. Of about 260,000 clones listed, almost 85% were seen once; the top ten hold about 2%. The sample was peripheral blood. The origin of the receptors is a woman aged 80 or over with acute or convalescent COVID-19.

This chain connects TRBV24-1 to TRBJ1-4; TRBD1 agrees at 8 bases. V shed 4 bases and J 0 bases; nucleotides not matched to a gene: 6. The CDR3 contains 17 residues. In germline, CDR1 is KGHDR, CDR2 SFDVKD. The CDR3 sequence: CATSDGGTGATNEKLFF. Written as DNA, the CDR3 is TGTGCCACCAGTGACGGCGGGACAGGTGCAACTAATGAAAAACTGTTTTTT.

The gene calls are TRBV6-4 and TRBJ2-2; 7 bases line up with TRBD1. In germline, CDR1 is MRHNA, CDR2 SNTAGT. This CDR3 spans 15 amino acids. The ends lost 4 bases at V and 0 bases at J; junction bases unmatched: 2. The CDR3 nucleotides are TGTGCCAGCAGTGGACAGGGAACGAACACCGGGGAGCTGTTTTTT. It codes for CASSGQGTNTGELFF.

This chain links TRBV5-1 with TRBJ1-2; D is undetermined. V lost 0 bases, J lost 2 bases, and 11 bases lay in between. From germline, CDR1 is SGHRS and CDR2 YFSETQ. The CDR3 is 15 residues long. The CDR3 sequence is CASSLGPAGNYGYTF. For the CDR3, the DNA is TGCGCCAGCAGCTTGGGCCCCGCGGGCAACTATGGCTACACCTTC.

This chain connects TRBV15 to TRBJ2-7; 7 bases agree with TRBD1. This CDR3 is built from 15 residues. Germline-derived CDR1 and CDR2 are LNHNV and YYDKDF (reference sequence). V lost 9 bases, J lost 3 bases, and 14 bases stayed unmatched. This CDR3 is CATAKEPGQSYEQYF. For the CDR3, the DNA is TGTGCCACAGCGAAGGAACCGGGACAGAGCTACGAGCAGTACTTC.

The chain has TRBV7-2 and TRBJ2-1; tentatively, D is TRBD1 (5 bases). The length of the CDR3 is 17 residues. Germline V lookup: CDR1 SGHTA, CDR2 FQGNSA. Trimming shortened V by 5 bases and J by 0 bases, and 17 bases separated the two germline ends. The DNA of the CDR3 is TGTGCCAGCAGCCTGGGGCCCTCCAGGGCCTCCTACAATGAGCAGTTCTTC. Its protein is CASSLGPSRASYNEQFF. Together with reference TRBV7-2 and TRBJ2-1, the CDR3 gives the full variable domain: GAGVSQSPSNKVTEKGKDVELRCDPISGHTALYWYRQSLGQGLEFLIYFQGNSAPDKSGLPSDRFSAERTGGSVSTLTIQRTQQEDSAVYLCASSLGPSRASYNEQFFGPGTRLTVL.

This chain joins TRBV28 and TRBJ2-2; 8 bases line up with TRBD2. The CDR3 runs to 18 residues. Trimming removed 6 bases from V and 5 bases from J; junction bases left unmatched: 17. Per the germline V gene, CDR1 is MDHEN and CDR2 is SYDVKM. CDR3 bases: TGTGCCAGCAGCCCGAAAGTAGCGGGACGCCTAGGGACCGGGGAGCTGTTTTTT. It yields the protein CASSPKVAGRLGTGELFF.

This chain joins TRBV4-3 and TRBJ1-1; D possibly corresponds to TRBD1 (6 bases). V gave up 5 bases and J gave up 0 bases, with 13 bases separating them. CDR1 is LGHNA, CDR2 YSLEER, per germline. The CDR3 loop spans 15 amino acids. CDR3 protein: CASSLNRALNTEAFF. The CDR3 DNA is TGCGCCAGCAGCTTAAACAGGGCCCTGAACACTGAAGCTTTCTTT.

V usage is TRBV6-2 or TRBV6-3 and J usage is TRBJ2-5, with a tentative D call TRBD2 (6 bases). Germline CDR1 MNHEY, CDR2 SVGEGT. The CDR3 is made up of 14 amino acids. V was cut by 2 bases and J by 5 bases, with 12 bases left in between. The chain's CDR3 is CASSYRGSMETQYF. CDR3 nucleotide sequence: TGTGCCAGCAGTTACCGGGGGTCGATGGAGACCCAGTACTTC.

The V and J genes are TRBV30 and TRBJ1-1; D might be TRBD1 (6 bases). This CDR3 spans 14 amino acids. Germline values: CDR1 GTSNPN, CDR2 SVGIG (reference sequence). Trimming left V 2 bases short and J 2 bases short, with 12 bases between. CDR3 amino acids: CAWSPDSSNTEAFF. CDR3 bases: TGTGCCTGGAGTCCGGACAGCAGTAACACTGAAGCTTTCTTT.